This T cell receptor beta chain was found in a study of CD8 T cells in ankylosing spondylitis. The study, taken as a whole, reports: Ankylosing spondylitis blood appeared to be characterized by a TCR beta motif of several highly homologous variants. Within peripheral blood, clones linked to disease were CD8+ and relatively rare. Significant enrichment of disease-linked clones was reported in matched ankylosing spondylitis synovial fluid.

It was by quantitative 5'-RACE with molecular barcodes that TCR beta libraries were made. TCRdb reprocessed the 5' RACE reads via MiXCR and lists one record per CDR3 protein. The sample includes around 330,000 distinct CDR3 sequences, around a tenth of them seen just once. In its sample, this clonotype was seen many times. Its antigen is unknown. Germline V gene lookup returns CDR1 SGHRS and CDR2 YFSETQ. The CDR3 is made up of 14 amino acids. J gave up 5 bases and V 0 bases, and 3 bases lay outside the gene matches. Sequenced material: blood, either unsorted or a sorted T cell fraction (not recorded which). This chain connects TRBV5-1 to TRBJ2-3; 7 nucleotides agree with TRBD2. This TCR came from a female donor with ankylosing spondylitis or in good health (not recorded which). This CDR3 is CASSLASGGDTQYF. In DNA form, the CDR3 reads TGCGCCAGCAGCTTGGCTAGCGGTGGAGATACGCAGTATTTT.